This T cell receptor (beta chain) was sequenced in a study of blood T cell repertoires in COVID-19. This clone was observed a single time. Assay: immunoSEQ multiplex PCR; the TCRdb copy retains only in-frame clones and omits some. Of about 300,000 clones in the sample, roughly 87% are singletons; the top ten hold approximately 5%. This CDR3 is 13 amino acids long. The V and J ends lost 5 bases and 6 bases, in that order; junction bases with no gene match: 6. Looked up from germline, CDR1 is LNHDA and CDR2 is SQIVND (reference sequence). The sequence was obtained from a woman under 40 who had recovered from COVID-19. This chain joins TRBV19 and TRBJ1-2, with TRBD1 matching 7 bases. The specimen was PBMCs or T cells enriched from blood (not recorded which). The CDR3 protein is CASSYGQADGYTF. CDR3 DNA sequence: TGTGCCAGTAGTTACGGACAGGCTGATGGCTACACCTTC.